Listed here are 23 T cell receptor beta chains from one sample, sequenced in a study of vaccination and CD4 T cells after COVID-19. Indicated treatment: approximately 10-day PBMC culture with coronavirus spike peptide pools or control peptides (ViraFEST assay). The collection of CD4+ T cells from the unexposed donor took place before the COVID-19 pandemic (2011-2018). Once obtained from cultured CD4+ T cells, the DNA was sequenced using the Oncomine TCR Beta short-read assay. TCRdb independently ran MiXCR on the PCR reads; one entry per CDR3 protein. Of about 6,600 distinct CDR3 sequences listed, less than 60% are singletons. For these TCRs, the target antigens are not known. The sample was CD4+ T cells from blood, cultured in vitro. These receptors were obtained from a human donor in good health.

The chain has TRBV2 and TRBJ1-1, with a weak D call TRBD1 (6 bases). Trimming removed 6 bases at V and 4 bases at J, with 12 bases between. From germline, CDR1 is SNHLY and CDR2 FYNNEI. This CDR3 has 13 residues. CDR3 DNA: TGTGCCAGCAGACTCAGGGGAGGCACTGAAGCTTTCTTT. Its protein is CASRLRGGTEAFF.

This clonotype was detected a few times. This chain joins TRBV6-4 and TRBJ1-5; D may be TRBD1 (6 bases). Germline V gene lookup returns CDR1 MRHNA and CDR2 SNTAGT. The CDR3 consists of 20 residues. V was cut by 7 bases and J by 0 bases, with 28 bases left in between. In nucleotides, the CDR3 is TGTGCCAGCACATTAGACCCGGGACACCGGCATCCCTATAGCAATCAGCCCCAGCATTTT. Translated: CASTLDPGHRHPYSNQPQHF.

This clonotype occurred a few times. The J gene is TRBJ1-2, the V gene TRBV6-1, with D maybe TRBD1 (6 bases). The CDR3 runs 17 residues. The V end lost 6 bases, the J end lost 2 bases, and 22 bases lay between the germline ends. The germline V gene encodes CDR1 MNHNS and CDR2 SASEGT. The CDR3 spells CASRRDSLGGANYGYTF. CDR3 coding DNA: TGTGCCAGCAGAAGGGATAGTCTGGGGGGCGCGAACTATGGCTACACCTTC.

This clonotype was recorded once. The V gene is TRBV28, the J gene TRBJ1-3; D gene uncertain. This CDR3 region has 15 residues. The germline V gene encodes CDR1 MDHEN and CDR2 SYDVKM. V lost 3 bases, J lost 5 bases, and 14 bases lay in between. The CDR3 here is CASSFGSPGRNTIYF. CDR3 bases: TGTGCCAGCAGTTTCGGTAGTCCCGGGCGAAACACCATATATTTT.

This clonotype was picked up a small number of times. The chain is built from TRBV19 and TRBJ1-2, with a possible D match to TRBD1 (6 bases). The V and J ends lost 7 bases and 3 bases respectively, with 12 bases between them. This CDR3 spans 13 amino acids. CDR1 is LNHDA, CDR2 SQIVND, per germline (reference sequence). CDR3 DNA: TGTGCCAGTACCAATGACAGGTACTATGGCTACACCTTC. Residues: CASTNDRYYGYTF.

The chain is built from TRBV28 and TRBJ1-5; the D gene is possibly TRBD1 (5 bases). The V gene lost 2 bases and the J gene lost 3 bases, with 14 bases spanning the gap. This CDR3 region has 16 residues. Germline lookup yields CDR1 MDHEN and CDR2 SYDVKM. CDR3 region: CASSLRGRVNNQPQHF. The CDR3 DNA follows: TGTGCCAGCAGTTTAAGGGGCAGGGTCAACAATCAGCCCCAGCATTTT.

This clonotype was observed a few times. The chain employs TRBV19 and TRBJ1-1; D remains ambiguous. Germline-derived CDR1 and CDR2 are LNHDA and SQIVND (reference sequence). The V gene lost 4 bases and the J gene lost 1 base, with 4 bases spanning the gap. The CDR3 is 12 amino acids. CDR3 sequence reads: CASSRQNTEAFF. The CDR3 bases are TGTGCCAGTAGTAGACAGAACACTGAAGCTTTCTTT. Variable domain in full (rest from reference TRBV19 and TRBJ1-1): DGGITQSPKYLFRKEGQNVTLSCEQNLNHDAMYWYRQDPGQGLRLIYYSQIVNDFQKGDIAEGYSVSREKKESFPLTVTSAQKNPTAFYLCASSRQNTEAFFGQGTRLTVV.

The chain links TRBV7-9 to TRBJ1-6; no clear D gene. The germline V gene has CDR1 SEHNR and CDR2 FQNEAQ (reference sequence). This CDR3 has 14 residues. Trimming removed 1 base from V and 4 bases from J, with 5 bases in between. CDR3 DNA sequence: TGTGCCAGCAGCTTAGTGGATTATAATTCACCCCTCCACTTT. It yields the protein CASSLVDYNSPLHF.

The rearrangement joins TRBV7-2 to TRBJ1-2, with a weak D call TRBD1 (6 bases). This CDR3 has 17 residues. Germline V gene sequence: CDR1 SGHTA, CDR2 FQGNSA. Deletions cut 4 bases from V and 2 bases from J, with 20 bases between. CDR3 nucleotide sequence: TGTGCCAGCAGCTCCATTCCGGACAGCCGTTTCAACTATGGCTACACCTTC. Its translation is CASSSIPDSRFNYGYTF.

This clonotype was seen more than once but under ten times. The rearrangement links TRBV20-1 to TRBJ2-3; D is unresolved. CDR1 is DFQATT, CDR2 SNEGSKA, per germline (reference sequence). Deletions cut 7 bases from V and 2 bases from J, with 10 bases between. The CDR3 is 12 amino acids. CDR3 amino acids: CSGLRHTDTQYF. In DNA form, the CDR3 reads TGCAGTGGTTTACGTCACACAGATACGCAGTATTTT.

V is TRBV28 and J is TRBJ1-5; perhaps TRBD1 as D (5 bases). The V and J ends lost 7 bases and 2 bases respectively, with 12 bases between them. CDR1 and CDR2 (germline): MDHEN, SYDVKM. This CDR3 is 14 amino acids long. In DNA, the CDR3 is TGTGCCAGCACCTATTGGGGGGGCAATCAGCCCCAGCATTTT. Its translation: CASTYWGGNQPQHF.

This sequence joins TRBV6-2 or TRBV6-3 and TRBJ2-1, with 8 nucleotides matching TRBD1. There are 16 residues in the CDR3. The V segment lost 0 bases and the J segment 5 bases; nucleotides outside the gene matches: 6. Looked up from germline, CDR1 is MNHEY and CDR2 is SVGEGT. The CDR3 loop is CASSYSRQGINNEQFF. In DNA form, the CDR3 reads TGTGCCAGCAGTTACTCGAGACAGGGGATAAACAATGAGCAGTTCTTC.

The chain recombines TRBV20-1 with TRBJ1-1, with a possible D match to TRBD1 (6 bases). Trimming removed 0 bases at V and 3 bases at J, with 20 bases between. Germline V gives CDR1 DFQATT, CDR2 SNEGSKA (reference sequence). The length of the CDR3 is 17 residues. As DNA, the CDR3 is TGCAGTGCTAGAGATTCTTCAGGGGCCCAACTTTACACTGAAGCTTTCTTT. It specifies CSARDSSGAQLYTEAFF.

This clonotype was recorded a few times. The chain carries TRBV6-1 and TRBJ1-1, with a possible D match to TRBD1 (5 bases). The CDR3 is made up of 13 amino acids. Germline CDR1 is MNHNS and CDR2 is SASEGT. V was shortened by 6 bases and J by 2 bases, with 10 bases between the two germline ends. Here the CDR3 reads CASRIDSNTEAFF. CDR3 sequence (DNA): TGTGCCAGCAGAATCGACAGTAACACTGAAGCTTTCTTT.

This clonotype was seen only a few times. V usage is TRBV27 and J usage is TRBJ1-2; D possibly corresponds to TRBD1 (5 bases). This CDR3 region has 15 residues. Germline V gene sequence: CDR1 MNHEY, CDR2 SMNVEV (reference sequence). The ends were cut back, 1 base at V and 8 bases at J, with 17 bases in the middle. CDR3 DNA sequence: TGTGCCAGCAGTTTATACCCCGGCCAGGGTTCGGGCTACACCTTC. It specifies CASSLYPGQGSGYTF.

This clonotype appeared a few times. The chain joins TRBV7-2 to TRBJ2-7; the D gene is possibly TRBD2 (7 bases). CDR3 length equals 15 residues. Trimming pared 8 bases from V and 0 bases from J, leaving 17 bases between. From germline, CDR1 is SGHTA and CDR2 FQGNSA. This CDR3 is CASRPGGHPSYEQYF. CDR3 DNA: TGTGCCAGCCGTCCGGGGGGCCATCCCTCCTACGAGCAGTACTTC.

V usage is TRBV7-9 and J usage is TRBJ1-3; D call uncertain. The CDR3 runs to 12 residues. V was cut by 5 bases and J by 4 bases, with 6 bases left in between. Looked up from germline, CDR1 is SEHNR and CDR2 is FQNEAQ (reference sequence). This chain's CDR3 is CASSRIGNTIYF. CDR3 nucleotides: TGTGCCAGCAGCCGAATCGGAAACACCATATATTTT.

This clonotype was seen only a few times. V usage is TRBV20-1 and J usage is TRBJ1-2, with 8 bases aligning to TRBD1. CDR1 and CDR2 from the germline V gene are DFQATT and SNEGSKA (reference sequence). Trimming removed 6 bases from V and 4 bases from J; junction bases left unmatched: 19. The CDR3 runs 17 residues. The CDR3, as DNA: TGCAGTGCACCAAGCCCCCTAGACAGGGGCCCTCTCTATGGCTACACCTTC. Translating gives CSAPSPLDRGPLYGYTF.

With respect to this clonotype: Without the conserved terminal phenylalanine or tryptophan, this CDR3 likely stems from a read error. V gene TRBV19 combines with J gene TRBJ2-5; D possibly uses TRBD1 or TRBD2 (5 bases each). V gave up 6 bases and J gave up 2 bases, with 13 bases separating them. The CDR3 has 14 residues. CDR1 is LNHDA, CDR2 SQIVND, per germline (reference sequence). The CDR3 loop reads CASSGNRRQETQYL. The CDR3 DNA reads as TGTGCCAGTAGCGGGAACAGGAGACAAGAGACCCAGTACCTC.

The chain combines TRBV7-2 with TRBJ2-5; D is perhaps TRBD1 (5 bases). Germline CDR1 reads SGHTA; CDR2 reads FQGNSA. The CDR3 length is 15 residues. V dropped 5 bases and J dropped 5 bases, with 18 bases sitting between them. CDR3 residues: CASSPRIRVTETQYF. CDR3 bases: TGTGCCAGCAGCCCACGAATCAGGGTTACGGAGACCCAGTACTTC. Together with reference TRBV7-2 and TRBJ2-5, the CDR3 gives the full variable domain: GAGVSQSPSNKVTEKGKDVELRCDPISGHTALYWYRQSLGQGLEFLIYFQGNSAPDKSGLPSDRFSAERTGGSVSTLTIQRTQQEDSAVYLCASSPRIRVTETQYFGPGTRLLVL.

V usage is TRBV7-9 and J usage is TRBJ2-7, with 8 bases aligning to TRBD2. The CDR3 is 16 residues long. Germline CDR1 and CDR2: SEHNR and FQNEAQ (reference sequence). Trimming removed 0 bases from V and 2 bases from J; junction bases left unmatched: 6. CDR3 region: CASSLARNSGTYEQYF. The CDR3 nucleotides read TGTGCCAGCAGCTTAGCGCGGAATAGCGGGACCTACGAGCAGTACTTC.

The chain carries TRBV6-2 or TRBV6-3 and TRBJ2-7, with D tentatively TRBD2 (5 bases). This CDR3 has 13 amino acids. CDR1 and CDR2 (germline): MNHEY, SVGEGT. The V and J ends lost 0 bases and 4 bases respectively, with 7 bases between them. The chain's CDR3 is CASSYSGSYEQYF. Here the CDR3 DNA reads TGTGCCAGCAGTTACTCGGGGAGTTACGAGCAGTACTTC.

The chain recombines TRBV19 with TRBJ2-5, with 8 bases that match TRBD2. The trim removed 1 base at V and 4 bases at J, leaving 8 bases unmatched. Germline lookup yields CDR1 LNHDA and CDR2 SQIVND (reference sequence). The CDR3 has 16 amino acids. As DNA, the CDR3 is TGTGCCAGTAGTATAGGCGGCAGCCTAGCGGGAGAGACCCAGTACTTC. Amino acid sequence: CASSIGGSLAGETQYF. The whole variable domain, filled in from reference TRBV19 and TRBJ2-5, reads DGGITQSPKYLFRKEGQNVTLSCEQNLNHDAMYWYRQDPGQGLRLIYYSQIVNDFQKGDIAEGYSVSREKKESFPLTVTSAQKNPTAFYLCASSIGGSLAGETQYFGPGTRLLVL.